A selection of T cell receptor beta chains follows, all from one sample in a study of patients and donors after allogeneic stem cell transplantation. One entry per CDR3 protein, called by TCRdb with MiXCR from the RT-PCR reads. The sample includes 410,000 or so distinct CDR3 sequences, around 15% of them seen just once. The sequenced sample was blood, either unsorted or a sorted T cell fraction (not recorded which). Receptors originate from a human donor who was either an allogeneic HSCT recipient or a stem cell or donor lymphocyte infusion donor (not recorded which). It is not recorded whose cells these are; they may come from a transplant donor. The CDR3 runs from the conserved cysteine through the conserved F or W. Each record gives: J gene, clone size, D gene, V gene, CDR3 DNA, CDR3 protein. D genes are given only for firm matches. Size tells how often a clone was seen (once, few, many) or the class of an expanded clone, and some rows leave it out.

J: TRBJ1-4
size: .
D: .
V: TRBV5-1
DNA: TGCGCCAGCAGCATGGAGCGAAACAGGAATAATGAAAAACTGTTTTTT
CDR3: CASSMERNRNNEKLFF

J: TRBJ2-5
size: .
D: .
V: TRBV24-1
DNA: TGTGCCACCTCTAACGGCGGAACCCAGTACTTC
CDR3: CATSNGGTQYF

J: TRBJ1-1
size: many
D: .
V: TRBV7-2
DNA: TGTGCCAGCAGCTTAGTTCTACAGGGAAGCGCTGAAGCTTTCTTT
CDR3: CASSLVLQGSAEAFF

J: TRBJ1-5
size: few
D: .
V: TRBV5-1
DNA: TGCGCCAGCAGCTTGGAACCAGAGAATCAGCCCCAGCATTTT
CDR3: CASSLEPENQPQHF

J: TRBJ1-2
size: few
D: TRBD1
V: TRBV5-4
DNA: TGTGCCAGCAGCCGGGACAGTGGAGGGGTATATGGCTACACCTTC
CDR3: CASSRDSGGVYGYTF

J: TRBJ1-5
size: .
D: .
V: TRBV12-3/TRBV12-4
DNA: TGTGCCAGCGGGGGGGCTAGGAAAGGGAATCAGCCCCAGCATTTT
CDR3: CASGGARKGNQPQHF

J: TRBJ2-7
size: .
D: .
V: TRBV7-2
DNA: TGTGCCAGCAGCTCCAGGGGGGAGGACTACGAGCAGTACTTC
CDR3: CASSSRGEDYEQYF

J: TRBJ1-1
size: many
D: .
V: TRBV20-1
DNA: TGCAGTGCTAGAGGGGGATATGGGCAGACTATTGAAGCTTTCTTT
CDR3: CSARGGYGQTIEAFF

J: TRBJ1-4
size: .
D: .
V: TRBV10-3
DNA: TGTGCCATCAGTGAACCGTCTTTCAATGAAAAACTGTTTTTT
CDR3: CAISEPSFNEKLFF

J: TRBJ1-6
size: .
D: .
V: TRBV7-3
DNA: TGTGCCAGCAGCTTAAAAAAGGCGAATTCACCCCTCCACTTT
CDR3: CASSLKKANSPLHF

J: TRBJ1-4
size: few
D: .
V: TRBV30
DNA: TGTGCCTGGAGTGTAGGGGGGCACGAAAAACTGTTTTTT
CDR3: CAWSVGGHEKLFF

J: TRBJ2-7
size: .
D: TRBD1
V: TRBV27
DNA: TGTGCCAGCAGAAAAAAGGGGACAGGGGATTCCTACGAGCAGTACTTC
CDR3: CASRKKGTGDSYEQYF

J: TRBJ2-4
size: few
D: .
V: TRBV28
DNA: TGTGCCAGCAGTAGTCCAACAGGAACCAAAAACATTCAGTACTTC
CDR3: CASSSPTGTKNIQYF

J: TRBJ1-5
size: few
D: .
V: TRBV20-1
DNA: TGCAGTGCTAGTTCTTCCTCGGGTCCTGGAGGCAATCAGCCCCAGCATTTT
CDR3: CSASSSSGPGGNQPQHF

J: TRBJ2-3
size: few
D: .
V: TRBV30
DNA: TGTGCCTGGAGTGTACGTATAGATACGCAGTATTTT
CDR3: CAWSVRIDTQYF

J: TRBJ1-2
size: few
D: .
V: TRBV12-3/TRBV12-4
DNA: TGTGCCAGCACCCTTGGTGGCTATGGCTACACCTTC
CDR3: CASTLGGYGYTF

J: TRBJ2-3
size: once
D: TRBD2
V: TRBV11-3
DNA: TGTGCCAGCAGCTTAGGGTCCGGGGGGGAGGATACGCAGTATTTT
CDR3: CASSLGSGGEDTQYF

J: TRBJ2-3
size: few
D: .
V: TRBV5-1
DNA: TGCGCCAGCAAATCCAGCACAGATACGCAGTATTTT
CDR3: CASKSSTDTQYF

J: TRBJ1-4
size: few
D: .
V: TRBV6-5
DNA: TGTGCCAGCAGTTCTGGACAGACCACTAATGAAAAACTGTTTTTT
CDR3: CASSSGQTTNEKLFF

J: TRBJ2-3
size: .
D: TRBD1
V: TRBV7-3
DNA: TGTGCCAGCAGCTCAAGGGGGCGGTTAACGGTGGCGGATACGCAGTATTTT
CDR3: CASSSRGRLTVADTQYF

J: TRBJ1-4
size: .
D: TRBD1
V: TRBV20-1
DNA: TGCAGTGCAAAGACAGGGGGTTCTGGGGCTAATGAAAAACTGTTTTTT
CDR3: CSAKTGGSGANEKLFF

J: TRBJ1-4
size: .
D: .
V: TRBV12-3/TRBV12-4
DNA: TGTGCCAGCAGTTTAGAAGGGTTGGGTGAAAAACTGTTTTTT
CDR3: CASSLEGLGEKLFF

J: TRBJ2-5
size: many
D: TRBD1
V: TRBV10-3
DNA: TGTGCCATCAGTGGGACAGGCCGGGAGACCCAGTACTTC
CDR3: CAISGTGRETQYF

J: TRBJ2-5
size: .
D: .
V: TRBV5-1
DNA: TGCGCCAGCAGCTTTGAGATACAGGGAGGCGGAGAGACCCAGTACTTC
CDR3: CASSFEIQGGGETQYF

J: TRBJ1-1
size: few
D: .
V: TRBV9
DNA: TGTGCCAGCAGCGTAGAAAGGAACACTGAAGCTTTCTTT
CDR3: CASSVERNTEAFF

J: TRBJ1-2
size: .
D: .
V: TRBV3-1
DNA: TGTGCCAGCAGCATTGAAATCTCCTATGGCTACACCTTC
CDR3: CASSIEISYGYTF

J: TRBJ1-1
size: few
D: .
V: TRBV5-1
DNA: TGCGCCAGCAGCCCGAGGGATGCAACTTTAACTGAAGCTTTCTTT
CDR3: CASSPRDATLTEAFF

J: TRBJ1-5
size: .
D: TRBD1
V: TRBV6-4
DNA: TGTGCCAGCAGCCAGGGGGCCCGTCAGCCCCAGCATTTT
CDR3: CASSQGARQPQHF

J: TRBJ2-3
size: .
D: TRBD2
V: TRBV9
DNA: TGTGCCAGCAGCGTGACTAGCGGGAGTCGTGTGTATACGCAGTATTTT
CDR3: CASSVTSGSRVYTQYF

J: TRBJ1-6
size: .
D: TRBD1
V: TRBV27
DNA: TGTGCCACCAAACGGACAGGGGTTTATTCACCCCTCCACTTT
CDR3: CATKRTGVYSPLHF

J: TRBJ2-1
size: .
D: .
V: TRBV18
DNA: TGTGCCAGCTCACCCCTAGGGAGCTCCTACAATGAGCAGTTCTTC
CDR3: CASSPLGSSYNEQFF

J: TRBJ2-2
size: .
D: .
V: TRBV5-1
DNA: TGCGCCAGCAGCTTTAAGGGGGTGAACACCGGGGAGCTGTTTTTT
CDR3: CASSFKGVNTGELFF

J: TRBJ2-7
size: .
D: .
V: TRBV5-1
DNA: TGCGCCAGCAGCTCCCTGAGGGGCGCGGACTACGAGCAGTACTTC
CDR3: CASSSLRGADYEQYF

J: TRBJ1-3
size: few
D: .
V: TRBV20-1
DNA: TGCAGTGCTAGAGTCGGGGGGTACTCTGGAAACACCATATATTTT
CDR3: CSARVGGYSGNTIYF

J: TRBJ1-5
size: few
D: TRBD1
V: TRBV15
DNA: TGTGCCACCAGCAGTCCCGGACAGGGCCCCAATCAGCCCCAGCATTTT
CDR3: CATSSPGQGPNQPQHF

J: TRBJ1-1
size: .
D: .
V: TRBV6-5
DNA: TGTGCCAGCAGTTACTCGAAAATTAGGTCGACTGAAGCTTTCTTT
CDR3: CASSYSKIRSTEAFF

J: TRBJ2-6
size: few
D: TRBD2
V: TRBV10-3
DNA: TGTGCCATCAGTGGGGGGGGTACCGGGGCCAACGTCCTGACTTTC
CDR3: CAISGGGTGANVLTF

J: TRBJ2-3
size: few
D: TRBD2
V: TRBV20-1
DNA: TGCAGTGCTAGTCCGTGGACTAGCGGGGCCACAGATACGCAGTATTTT
CDR3: CSASPWTSGATDTQYF

J: TRBJ2-1
size: many
D: TRBD2
V: TRBV12-3/TRBV12-4
DNA: TGTGCCAGCAGTTCCCATTCTAGCGGGGGGGCCTGGGAGCAGTTCTTC
CDR3: CASSSHSSGGAWEQFF

J: TRBJ1-6
size: few
D: .
V: TRBV12-3/TRBV12-4
DNA: TGTGCCAGCAGTTTAGTGGCAGGGAGGGGTTCACCCCTCCACTTT
CDR3: CASSLVAGRGSPLHF

J: TRBJ1-2
size: .
D: .
V: TRBV2
DNA: TGTGCCAGCAGAGATATTTCGGGTCCTTATAACTATGGCTACACCTTC
CDR3: CASRDISGPYNYGYTF

J: TRBJ1-1
size: few
D: .
V: TRBV12-3/TRBV12-4
DNA: TGTGCCACCTCGACCTCACCCGGCACTGAAGCTTTCTTT
CDR3: CATSTSPGTEAFF

J: TRBJ2-5
size: .
D: .
V: TRBV21-1
DNA: TGTGCCAGCAGCAAAGAAGGGACAGGCCAAGAGACCCAGTACTTC
CDR3: CASSKEGTGQETQYF